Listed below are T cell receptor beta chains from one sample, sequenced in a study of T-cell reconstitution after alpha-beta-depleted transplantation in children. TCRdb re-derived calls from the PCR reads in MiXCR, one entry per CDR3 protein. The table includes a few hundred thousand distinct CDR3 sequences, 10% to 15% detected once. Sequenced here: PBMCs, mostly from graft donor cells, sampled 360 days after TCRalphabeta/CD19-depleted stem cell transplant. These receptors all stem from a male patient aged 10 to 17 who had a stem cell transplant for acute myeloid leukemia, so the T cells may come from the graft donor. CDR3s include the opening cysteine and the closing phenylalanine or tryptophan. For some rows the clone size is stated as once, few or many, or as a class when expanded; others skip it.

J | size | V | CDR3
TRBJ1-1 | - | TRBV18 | CASSPGRQGGTEAFF
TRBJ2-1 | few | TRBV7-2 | CASSLPSLWTSGNEQFF
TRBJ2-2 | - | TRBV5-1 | CASSLGLWLIAGELFF
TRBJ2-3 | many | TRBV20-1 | CSARDWGAIGSLDTQYF
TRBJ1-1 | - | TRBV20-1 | CSASGRMNTEAFF
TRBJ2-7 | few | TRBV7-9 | CASSLQGQGSYEQYF
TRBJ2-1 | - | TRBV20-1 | CCARPGLAPYNEQFF
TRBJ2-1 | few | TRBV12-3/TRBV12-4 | CASRSRGEPLYNEQFF
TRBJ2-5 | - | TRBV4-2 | CARSPGPPQETQYF
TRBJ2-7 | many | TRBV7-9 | CASRSAGGGEQYF
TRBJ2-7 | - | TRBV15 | CATSRDAGQAYEQYF
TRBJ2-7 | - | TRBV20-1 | CSARPTVPRAYEQYF
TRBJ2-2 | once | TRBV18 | CASSPLGTSGTGELFF
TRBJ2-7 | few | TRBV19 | CASSRAGTGAYEQYF
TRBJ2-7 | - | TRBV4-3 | CASSQARRTGEQYF
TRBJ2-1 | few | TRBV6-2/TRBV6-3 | CASREGLAGVSFYNEQFF
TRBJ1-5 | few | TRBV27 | CASSSGQGSQPQHF
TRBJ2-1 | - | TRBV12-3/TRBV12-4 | CASNPTGVNEQFF